This TCR beta chain originates from a study of T cell responses to AZD1222 COVID-19 vaccine. The ends were cut back, 2 bases at V and 6 bases at J, with 14 bases in the middle. The germline CDR1 and CDR2 sequences are MNHEY and SVGAGI. The CDR3 is 14 amino acids. Both about-4-week and about-12-week second-dose recipients were combined. This clone was counted a single time. Data came from immunoSEQ multiplex PCR; TCRdb stores just in-frame clones and leaves some out. The sample yields approximately 110,000 clones, around 93% seen once. This sequence joins TRBV6-5 and TRBJ2-7, with a tentative D call TRBD1 (6 bases). The sequence derives from an adult who received the AZD1222 COVID-19 vaccine. Specimen: peripheral blood, collected 28 days after the second AZD1222 dose. The CDR3 region has the DNA TGTGCCAGCAGTTACGGGACATTAATCGGCGAGCAGTACTTC. Translation: CASSYGTLIGEQYF.